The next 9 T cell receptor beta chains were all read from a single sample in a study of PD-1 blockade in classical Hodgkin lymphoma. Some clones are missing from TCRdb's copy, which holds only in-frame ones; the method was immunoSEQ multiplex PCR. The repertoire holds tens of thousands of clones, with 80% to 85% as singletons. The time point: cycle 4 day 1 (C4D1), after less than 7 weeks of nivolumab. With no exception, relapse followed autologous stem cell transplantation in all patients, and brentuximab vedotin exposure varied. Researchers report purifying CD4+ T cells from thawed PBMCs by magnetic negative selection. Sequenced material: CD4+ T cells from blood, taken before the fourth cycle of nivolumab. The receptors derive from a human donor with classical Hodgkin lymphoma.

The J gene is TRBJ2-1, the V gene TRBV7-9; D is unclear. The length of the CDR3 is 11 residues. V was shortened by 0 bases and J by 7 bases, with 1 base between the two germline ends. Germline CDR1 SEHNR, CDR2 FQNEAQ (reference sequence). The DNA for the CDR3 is TGTGCCAGCAGCTTAGCGAATGAGCAGTTCTTC. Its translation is CASSLANEQFF.

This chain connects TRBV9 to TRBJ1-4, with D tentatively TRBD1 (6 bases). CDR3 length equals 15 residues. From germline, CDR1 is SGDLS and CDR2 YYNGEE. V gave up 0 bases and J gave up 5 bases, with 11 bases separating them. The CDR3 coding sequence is TGTGCCAGCAGCGTAGGGGTCCAGGGGAATGAAAAACTGTTTTTT. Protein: CASSVGVQGNEKLFF. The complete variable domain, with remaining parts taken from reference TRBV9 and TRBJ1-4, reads DSGVTQTPKHLITATGQRVTLRCSPRSGDLSVYWYQQSLDQGLQFLIQYYNGEERAKGNILERFSAQQFPDLHSELNLSSLELGDSALYFCASSVGVQGNEKLFFGSGTQLSVL.

The CDR3 spells CASSLGYGGIDGYTF. The CDR3 DNA is TGTGCCAGCAGCTTGGGATATGGGGGAATTGACGGCTACACCTTC. The rearrangement joins TRBV7-2 to TRBJ1-2, with D perhaps TRBD1 (5 bases). The germline gives CDR1 SGHTA, CDR2 FQGNSA. Between the trimmed V and J ends, which lost 3 bases and 8 bases, there was a span of 19 bases. The CDR3 spans 15 residues.

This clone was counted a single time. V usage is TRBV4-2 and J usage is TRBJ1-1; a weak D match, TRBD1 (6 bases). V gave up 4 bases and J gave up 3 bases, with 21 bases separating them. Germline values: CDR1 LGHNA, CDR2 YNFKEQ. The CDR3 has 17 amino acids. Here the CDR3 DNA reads TGTGCCAGCAGCCCCACTCTCTCCCCGGACAGAGACACTGAAGCTTTCTTT. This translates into CASSPTLSPDRDTEAFF.

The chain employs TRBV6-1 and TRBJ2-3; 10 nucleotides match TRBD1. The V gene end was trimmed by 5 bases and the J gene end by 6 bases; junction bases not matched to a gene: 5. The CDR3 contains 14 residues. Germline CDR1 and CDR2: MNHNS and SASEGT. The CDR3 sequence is CASSWTGGTDTQYF. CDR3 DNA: TGTGCCAGCAGTTGGACAGGGGGGACGGATACGCAGTATTTT.

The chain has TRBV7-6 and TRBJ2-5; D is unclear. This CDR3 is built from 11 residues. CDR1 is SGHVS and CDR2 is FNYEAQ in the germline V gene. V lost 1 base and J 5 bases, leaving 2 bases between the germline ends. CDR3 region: CASSLVETQYF. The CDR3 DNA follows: TGTGCCAGCAGCTTAGTCGAGACCCAGTACTTC.

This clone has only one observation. The chain's CDR3 is CASSVSSADTQYF. CDR3 sequence (DNA): TGTGCCAGCAGCGTCTCTTCGGCAGATACGCAGTATTTT. The chain recombines TRBV9 with TRBJ2-3; D ambiguous. The V end was cut by 2 bases, the J end by 4 bases, with 8 bases between. The CDR3 has 13 amino acids. Germline-derived CDR1 and CDR2 are SGDLS and YYNGEE.

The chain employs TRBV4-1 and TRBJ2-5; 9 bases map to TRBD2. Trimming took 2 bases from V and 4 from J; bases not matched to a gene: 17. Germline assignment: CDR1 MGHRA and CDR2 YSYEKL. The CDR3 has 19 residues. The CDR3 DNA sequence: TGCGCCAGCAGCCAAAATGGCCCCCTTGAAGCGGGGGGAGGAGAGACCCAGTACTTC. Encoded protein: CASSQNGPLEAGGGETQYF.

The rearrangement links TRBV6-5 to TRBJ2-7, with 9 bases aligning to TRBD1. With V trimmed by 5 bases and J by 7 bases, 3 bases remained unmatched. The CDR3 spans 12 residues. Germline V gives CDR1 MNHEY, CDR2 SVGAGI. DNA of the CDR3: TGTGCCAGCAGTCGACAGGGGGGGGAGCAGTACTTC. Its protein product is CASSRQGGEQYF.